These T cell receptor beta chains were read from a single sample in a study of CD8 T cells in ankylosing spondylitis. TCRdb recomputed calls from the 5' RACE reads with MiXCR, one row per CDR3 protein. Here the sample spans around 770,000 distinct CDR3 sequences, about 11% being singletons. The sample taken for sequencing was blood, either unsorted or a sorted T cell fraction (not recorded which). Source of these receptors: a male donor with ankylosing spondylitis. CDR3s include the opening cysteine and the closing phenylalanine or tryptophan. The order of the fields is V gene, clone size, D gene, J gene, CDR3 DNA, CDR3 protein. A D gene is named only where the DNA matches it firmly. A row's size may be missing; if present it is once, few, many or a size class.

>TRBV6-1|.|TRBD2|TRBJ2-1
TGTGCCAGCTATAAACGGGGGGCCTACAATGAGCAGTTCTTC
CASYKRGAYNEQFF
>TRBV2|.|TRBD2|TRBJ2-1
TGTACCTGCAGTTTAGCGAGAGGTAGCGGGAGGCTGGCCAATGAGCAGTTCTTC
CTCSLARGSGRLANEQFF
>TRBV7-9|few|.|TRBJ2-1
TGTGCCAGCACCAATAATGTCCGGCATGAGCAGTTCTTC
CASTNNVRHEQFF
>TRBV6-2/TRBV6-3|.|.|TRBJ1-5
TGTGCCAGCAGCCGGTGGAGTCAGCCCCAGCATTTT
CASSRWSQPQHF
>TRBV12-3/TRBV12-4|.|TRBD1|TRBJ2-5
TGTGCCAGCAGTTACAGGGGATTTGGAGTTCGGGAGACCCAGTACTTC
CASSYRGFGVRETQYF
>TRBV24-1|few|.|TRBJ2-3
TGTGCCACCAGTGAAGCTCTAGCGCCGTTCCCCACAGATACGCAGTATTTT
CATSEALAPFPTDTQYF
>TRBV10-3|many|.|TRBJ1-3
TGTGCCATCAGGGGACCGCGCTCTGGAAACACCATATATTTT
CAIRGPRSGNTIYF
>TRBV4-2|many|.|TRBJ1-1
TGTGCCAGCAGCCAAGATCCGAGCACTGAAGCTTTCTTT
CASSQDPSTEAFF
>TRBV10-2|.|.|TRBJ2-7
TGCGCCACTACGGACCGGGGGTACGAGCAGTACTTC
CATTDRGYEQYF
>TRBV20-1|few|.|TRBJ1-2
TGCAGTGCTGGATCCTATGGCTACACCTTC
CSAGSYGYTF
>TRBV20-1|many|TRBD1|TRBJ2-5
TGCAGTGCTTACAGGGGGCAAGAGACCCAGTACTTC
CSAYRGQETQYF
>TRBV20-1|many|TRBD2|TRBJ2-4
TGCAGTGCCGGGGGGGACAAAAACATTCAGTACTTC
CSAGGDKNIQYF
>TRBV5-6|.|.|TRBJ1-2
TGTGCCAGCAGCTTGGCCTTTACCCCACAAGGCTACACCTTC
CASSLAFTPQGYTF
>TRBV20-1|.|TRBD2|TRBJ2-1
TGCAGTGCACTAACTAGCGGGAGTATCAATGAGCAGTTCTTC
CSALTSGSINEQFF
>TRBV20-1|few|TRBD1|TRBJ1-6
TGCAGTGCTCTCGGAGGACAGGGGACAACCTATAATTCACCCCTCCACTTT
CSALGGQGTTYNSPLHF
>TRBV4-2|few|.|TRBJ2-7
TGTGCCAGCAGCTATGGTCCAGGGAGTTACGAGCAGTACTTC
CASSYGPGSYEQYF